This T cell receptor (beta chain) was observed in a study of Ad26.COV2.S vaccination and SARS-CoV-2 variants (dated by TCRdb to the early 2020s). About the study as a whole: Donors in the vaccine arm were drawn from COV1001, a multicentre, randomized, double-blind, placebo-controlled phase I-IIa trial testing Ad26.COV2.S in healthy adults. Dosing of Ad26.COV2.S was intramuscular, at either 5x10^10 or 1x10^11 viral particles, delivered as one shot or as two shots spaced 56 days apart. The specificity and breadth of SARS-CoV-2-reactive T cell receptors after Ad26.COV2.S vaccination were assessed by TCRbeta repertoire sequencing. A total of around 32 samples were included in the TCR-sequenced set, comprising around 19 Ad26.COV2.S vaccine recipients, 5 placebo recipients and 8 SARS-CoV-2 convalescent individuals. Trial participants were randomized into five groups of five, in which low-dose or high-dose Ad26.COV2.S was given once or twice, or placebo was given on both occasions. Investigators remained blinded to trial group allocation during experiments and outcome assessment.

About this clone: Which antigen it targets is not known. The input lacks base qualities; no much larger clone sits a single base away.

The intended sense of this specimen's treatment or condition label: 15 to 20 received Ad26.COV2.S at low or high dose, single or two shots; several received placebo; per-sample allocation not given. Repertoires of vaccine and placebo recipients were sequenced from samples taken on day 63 after the first injection. Cohort 1b enrolled 20 to 30 adults aged 18-55 years at a single site in Boston, USA, between 29 July and 7 August 2020. Ad26.COV2.S was a replication-incompetent adenovirus type 26 vector that expressed a prefusion-stabilized SARS-CoV-2 spike protein derived from the original Wuhan strain. What the authors observed across the whole study: After vaccination, spike-specific CD8+ and CD4+ T cell responses were reported to show substantial breadth. Comparing responses between vaccine doses or regimens was not something the study was powered to do. Higher spike-specific TCR breadth was observed in Ad26.COV2.S recipients than in placebo recipients (P = 0.0014). Vaccine and placebo recipients had comparable non-spike TCR breadth, which fits with the vaccine containing only spike. It was noted by the authors that total T cell responses may have been underestimated by the TCR breadth and depth analyses.

A distance of 15 bases separates the germline ends of V and J, which lose 6 bases and 4 bases respectively. Inclusive of the bounding cysteine and phenylalanine, the CDR3 is 14 residues long. The only DNA kept is the CDR3, 42 bases in frame from the first base. According to the germline V gene (reference sequence), CDR1 reads MNHEY and CDR2 reads SMNVEV. TCRbeta CDR3 regions were sequenced with the immunoSEQ Assay. After extraction, genomic DNA underwent amplification by bias-controlled multiplex PCR, followed by high-throughput sequencing. Concerning the study's data processing: To quantify the absolute abundance of every unique TCRbeta CDR3 region, sequences were collapsed and filtered. T cell fraction was estimated by normalizing TCRbeta template counts to usable DNA, which was measured by amplifying reference genes present in all nucleated cells. Repertoire TCRs were annotated as SARS-CoV-2-specific when V gene, CDR3 amino acid sequence and J gene were exactly matched to a known reactive TCR set. The reference SARS-CoV-2 TCR set came from MIRA and was filtered for enrichment in COVID-19-positive ImmuneCODE repertoires, removing public or cross-reactive TCRs. Using the MIRA antigens, annotated TCRs were further analysed by specific ORF or by position within an ORF. Depth was the summed frequency of annotated unique rearrangements, while breadth was defined as annotated unique rearrangements over total unique productive rearrangements. TCR breadth was compared between groups using two-sided Wilcoxon rank-sum tests. TCRdb obtained this table from immuneACCESS and retained in-frame rearrangements with V and J assigned. These tables miss some clones; where compared with another copy, unresolved V genes account for less than half of the shortfall, and the remainder is unexplained. V and J calls and clone size are those listed in that table; D and trimming were worked out from the DNA. Across this sample there are just under 250,000 clones, with roughly 90% seen only once. Of the sample, about 10% is held by the ten largest clones.

Rearrangement joined TRBV27 to TRBJ2-5; possibly the D gene is TRBD1, per 6 matching bases. This clonotype was obtained from a person aged 18-60 years who received the Ad26.COV2.S COVID-19 vaccine or a placebo. The sample in question was peripheral blood, obtained in a trial of Ad26.COV2.S vaccine versus placebo. The CDR3: CASSSITGRETQYF. The DNA reads as follows: TGTGCCAGCAGCTCGATTACAGGGAGAGAGACCCAGTACTTC.